A selection of T cell receptor beta chains follows, all from one sample in a study of cytomegalovirus exposure and HLA in healthy donors. Sequencing used immunoSEQ multiplex PCR; TCRdb keeps in-frame clones, though not all of them. This table holds around 150,000 clones, over 75% found once. Sequenced: PBMCs. The receptors stem from a human donor in good health. Each CDR3 is given with its conserved first and last residue. A D gene is named only where the DNA matches it firmly. Clone size is stated in some rows and not others, as once, few, many or a class when expanded.

>TRBV10-1|NA|TRBJ1-6|NA
CASSDTGSRSPLHF
TGCGCCAGCAGTGATACAGGGAGCCGATCACCCCTCCACTTT
>TRBV10-3|NA|TRBJ1-1|few
CAISDEGSAGEAFF
TGTGCCATCAGTGATGAGGGCTCGGCTGGTGAAGCTTTCTTT
>TRBV6-5|TRBD2|TRBJ2-1|NA
CASSLSGGLYNEQFF
TGTGCCAGCAGTCTTAGCGGGGGCCTTTACAATGAGCAGTTCTTC
>TRBV19|NA|TRBJ1-2|NA
CASSQIQGRDGYTF
TGTGCCAGTAGCCAGATCCAGGGGCGGGATGGCTACACCTTC
>TRBV6-1|TRBD1|TRBJ2-7|NA
CASSASSGTGGSYEQYF
TGTGCCAGCAGTGCCTCCTCCGGGACAGGGGGTTCCTACGAGCAGTACTTC
>TRBV6-6|TRBD1|TRBJ1-5|NA
CASTSRDSSFLGAQHF
TGTGCCAGCACTTCGAGGGACAGCTCTTTCCTTGGAGCCCAGCATTTT
>TRBV4-3|TRBD1|TRBJ1-1|NA
CASSQPDRDTEAFF
TGCGCCAGCAGCCAACCAGACAGGGACACTGAAGCTTTCTTT
>TRBV6-5|NA|TRBJ2-2|NA
CASSFTDEGVTGELFF
TGTGCCAGCAGTTTTACCGACGAAGGGGTCACCGGGGAGCTGTTTTTT
>TRBV27|NA|TRBJ2-7|NA
CASSFSSNYEQYF
TGTGCCAGCAGTTTTAGTAGTAACTACGAGCAGTACTTC
>TRBV4-3|TRBD1|TRBJ2-5|NA
CASSQDRQGTSQETQYF
TGCGCCAGCAGCCAAGATAGACAGGGGACAAGCCAAGAGACCCAGTACTTC
>TRBV9|NA|TRBJ2-1|NA
CASSAGLSSSYNEQFF
TGTGCCAGCAGCGCAGGTCTCTCAAGCTCCTACAATGAGCAGTTCTTC
>TRBV7-2|TRBD1|TRBJ1-5|once
CASSLARSRRDRVDQPQHF
TGTGCCAGCAGCTTAGCCAGGTCGCGGCGGGACAGGGTAGATCAGCCCCAGCATTTT
>TRBV6-1|TRBD1|TRBJ1-2|NA
CASSEWTGGGNGYTF
TGTGCCAGCAGTGAATGGACAGGGGGTGGGAATGGCTACACCTTC
>TRBV27|NA|TRBJ2-3|NA
CASSPLYIRVSDTQYF
TGTGCCAGCAGTCCTTTATATATCAGGGTATCAGATACGCAGTATTTT
>TRBV5-4|TRBD1|TRBJ1-2|NA
CASSWQTGNGYTF
TGTGCCAGCAGCTGGCAGACAGGGAATGGCTACACCTTC
>TRBV5-1|NA|TRBJ1-1|NA
CASTSGFGNTEAFF
TGCGCCAGCACCTCGGGGTTTGGGAACACTGAAGCTTTCTTT
>TRBV7-3|NA|TRBJ2-1|NA
CASSSGDEQFF
TGTGCCAGCAGCTCAGGGGATGAGCAGTTCTTC
>TRBV5-6|TRBD1|TRBJ2-7|NA
CASRQGLYYEQYF
TGTGCCAGCCGACAGGGGCTATACTACGAGCAGTACTTC
>TRBV5-4|TRBD2|TRBJ2-7|NA
CASSFSGGASYEQYF
TGTGCCAGCAGCTTTAGCGGGGGGGCCTCCTACGAGCAGTACTTC
>TRBV5-6|TRBD1|TRBJ2-7|few
CASSLVRQGAFYEQYF
TGTGCCAGCAGCTTGGTAAGGCAGGGGGCATTCTACGAGCAGTACTTC
>TRBV7-2|NA|TRBJ2-7|once
CASSLGSLGGSYEQYF
TGTGCCAGCAGCTTAGGCTCCTTGGGAGGAAGCTACGAGCAGTACTTC
>TRBV7-2|TRBD2|TRBJ2-7|NA
CASSSRLAGGQLSYEQYF
TGTGCCAGCAGCTCCCGTCTAGCGGGGGGACAACTCTCCTACGAGCAGTACTTC
>TRBV7-6|TRBD2|TRBJ2-2|NA
CASSFLAGGSGELFF
TGTGCCAGCAGCTTTCTAGCGGGGGGTTCCGGGGAGCTGTTTTTT
>TRBV5-6|NA|TRBJ1-2|NA
CASSLAVAIYGYTF
TGTGCCAGCAGCTTGGCCGTGGCAATCTATGGCTACACCTTC
>TRBV10-2|TRBD1|TRBJ2-5|NA
CASRTDRVGTQYF
TGCGCCAGCAGAACCGACAGGGTGGGGACCCAGTACTTC
>TRBV6-6|TRBD2|TRBJ2-7|NA
CASSYETSTPLEQYF
TGTGCCAGCAGTTACGAGACTAGCACCCCGCTCGAGCAGTACTTC
>TRBV27|TRBD2|TRBJ2-7|NA
CASSLFGPGGGLPYEQYF
TGTGCCAGCAGTTTATTTGGCCCCGGCGGGGGTCTCCCCTACGAGCAGTACTTC
>TRBV7-9|NA|TRBJ2-4|NA
CASSLGPRNIQYF
TGTGCCAGCAGCTTAGGTCCGAGGAACATTCAGTACTTC
>TRBV7-9|NA|TRBJ2-3|NA
CASSLARGGLGTDTQYF
TGTGCCAGCAGCTTAGCTCGCGGGGGCCTCGGCACAGATACGCAGTATTTT
>TRBV6-1|TRBD1|TRBJ1-5|NA
CASSVRDSYSNQPQHF
TGTGCCAGCAGTGTCCGGGACAGCTATAGCAATCAGCCCCAGCATTTT
>TRBV10-1|TRBD1|TRBJ2-1|few
CASTGRTGGVKGEQFF
TGCGCCAGCACCGGTAGGACAGGGGGCGTTAAAGGTGAGCAGTTCTTC
>TRBV4-1|NA|TRBJ2-7|NA
CASSHLSGEQYF
TGCGCCAGCAGCCACCTTAGTGGCGAGCAGTACTTC
>TRBV19|TRBD1|TRBJ1-1|NA
CASRGTGRNTEAFF
TGTGCCAGTAGAGGGACAGGGAGAAACACTGAAGCTTTCTTT
>TRBV6-5|NA|TRBJ1-1|NA
CASSPRGGHGTEAFF
TGTGCCAGCAGCCCACGGGGGGGGCATGGCACTGAAGCTTTCTTT
>TRBV12-5|NA|TRBJ1-1|NA
CASGSAGVRTEAFF
TGTGCTAGTGGTTCCGCAGGGGTTCGAACTGAAGCTTTCTTT
>TRBV9|NA|TRBJ1-5|NA
CASSDGVGQPQHF
TGTGCCAGCAGCGACGGCGTCGGGCAGCCCCAGCATTTT
>TRBV28|NA|TRBJ1-2|NA
CASSLSDGYTF
TGTGCCAGCAGTTTGAGTGATGGCTACACCTTC
>TRBV27|NA|TRBJ1-1|NA
CASSAARGVWTEAFF
TGTGCCAGCAGTGCAGCCCGGGGGGTTTGGACTGAAGCTTTCTTT
>TRBV4-2|NA|TRBJ2-5|NA
CASSQERGGFQETQYF
TGTGCCAGCAGCCAAGAACGCGGGGGCTTCCAAGAGACCCAGTACTTC
>TRBV6-5|TRBD2|TRBJ2-1|NA
CASGGGYNEQFF
TGTGCCAGCGGCGGGGGTTACAATGAGCAGTTCTTC
>TRBV19|NA|TRBJ1-5|NA
CASSMIGGNQPQHF
TGTGCCAGTAGTATGATAGGGGGCAATCAGCCCCAGCATTTT
>TRBV7-2|TRBD1|TRBJ2-7|NA
CASSLTDRGTVYEQYF
TGCGCCAGCAGCTTGACGGACAGGGGCACTGTCTACGAGCAGTACTTC
>TRBV15|NA|TRBJ2-1|NA
CATSSPGTSRNNEQFF
TGTGCCACCAGCAGTCCTGGGACATCTAGAAACAATGAGCAGTTCTTC
>TRBV7-2|TRBD2|TRBJ2-5|NA
CASSLVSLAGGETQYF
TGTGCCAGCAGCTTAGTATCCCTAGCGGGTGGGGAGACCCAGTACTTC
>TRBV7-2|NA|TRBJ1-6|NA
CASSFGQAKWGSPLHF
TGTGCCAGCAGCTTTGGGCAGGCTAAGTGGGGCTCACCCCTCCACTTT